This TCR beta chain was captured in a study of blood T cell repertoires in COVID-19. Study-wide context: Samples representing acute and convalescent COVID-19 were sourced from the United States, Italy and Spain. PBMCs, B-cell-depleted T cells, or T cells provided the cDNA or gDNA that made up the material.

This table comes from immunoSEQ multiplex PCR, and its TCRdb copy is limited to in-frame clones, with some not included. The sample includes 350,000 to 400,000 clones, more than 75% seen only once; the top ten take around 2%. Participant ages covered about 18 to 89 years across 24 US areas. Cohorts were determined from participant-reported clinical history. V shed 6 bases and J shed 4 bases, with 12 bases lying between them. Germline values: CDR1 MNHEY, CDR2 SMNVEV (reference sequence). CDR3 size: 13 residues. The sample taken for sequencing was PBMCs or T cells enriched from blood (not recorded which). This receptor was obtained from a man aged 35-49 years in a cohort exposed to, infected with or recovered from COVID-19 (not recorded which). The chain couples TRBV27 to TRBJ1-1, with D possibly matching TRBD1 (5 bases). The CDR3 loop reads CASRVRVSTEAFF. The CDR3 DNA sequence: TGTGCCAGCAGAGTCAGGGTTTCCACTGAAGCTTTCTTT.